This TCR beta chain was sequenced in a study of regulatory T cells in long-lasting Graves disease. Across the study: To qualify as persistent, Graves' disease required over 5 years of antithyroid drugs with positive TSH receptor antibodies. Overall study results and limits: The TCR repertoire of persistent Graves' patients was less diverse than that of newly diagnosed ones. The study found TRBV28, TRBJ1-2 and TRBJ2-5 favored in persistent disease.

Per germline, CDR1 DFQATT and CDR2 SNEGSKA (reference sequence). After removal of 3 bases from V and 3 bases from J, the junction contained 8 bases not matched to a gene. This CDR3 spans 15 amino acids. Documented time point: persistent/refractory GD, antithyroid drugs over 5 years with positive TRAb. There was RNA extracted from PBMCs, and the TCR library was made from it. Researchers made TCR beta libraries by using iRepertoire HTBI primers and running Arm-PCR on CDR3 regions. TCRdb re-called the multiplex PCR reads with MiXCR, one entry per CDR3 protein. The table lists about 400,000 distinct CDR3 sequences, roughly 20% of them singletons. Notes on this clonotype: The antigen is unknown.

The sample in question was peripheral blood mononuclear cells (PBMCs), obtained when the disease was refractory, from a patient treated with antithyroid drugs. This clonotype originated in a female donor with Graves disease. This chain uses TRBV20-1 with TRBJ2-7; 10 bases line up with TRBD1. CDR3 protein: CSASTRDRGDYEQYF. The CDR3, as DNA: TGCAGTGCTAGTACCCGGGACAGGGGAGACTACGAGCAGTACTTC.